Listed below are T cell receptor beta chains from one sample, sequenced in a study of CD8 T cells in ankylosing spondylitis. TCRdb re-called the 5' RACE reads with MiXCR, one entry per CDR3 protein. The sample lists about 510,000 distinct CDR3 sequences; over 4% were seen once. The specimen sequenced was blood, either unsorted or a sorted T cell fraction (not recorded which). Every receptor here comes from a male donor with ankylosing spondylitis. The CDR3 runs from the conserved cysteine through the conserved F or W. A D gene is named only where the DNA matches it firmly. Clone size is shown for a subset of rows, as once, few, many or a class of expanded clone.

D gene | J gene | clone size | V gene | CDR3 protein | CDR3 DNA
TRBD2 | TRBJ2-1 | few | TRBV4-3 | CASSHGRGRGGSSYNEQFF | TGCGCCAGCAGCCACGGCCGGGGTCGGGGGGGGAGCTCCTACAATGAGCAGTTCTTC
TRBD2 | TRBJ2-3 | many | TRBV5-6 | CASSLGPTSGGTDTQYF | TGTGCCAGCAGCTTAGGCCCGACCAGCGGGGGCACAGATACGCAGTATTTT
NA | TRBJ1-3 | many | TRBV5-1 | CASSREGGNSGNTIYF | TGCGCCAGCAGCCGGGAGGGAGGGAACTCTGGAAACACCATATATTTT
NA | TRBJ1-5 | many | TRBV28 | CASSGIGTRGQPQHF | TGTGCCAGCAGTGGGATCGGCACTCGCGGTCAGCCCCAGCATTTT
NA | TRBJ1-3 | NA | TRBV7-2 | CASSPVGVNFGNTIYF | TGTGCCAGCAGCCCGGTGGGGGTAAATTTTGGAAACACCATATATTTT
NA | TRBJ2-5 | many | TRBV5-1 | CASSRGPTGGETQYF | TGCGCCAGCAGCCGGGGACCAACGGGGGGCGAGACCCAGTACTTC
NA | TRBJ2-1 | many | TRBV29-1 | CSVEDLGQLVNEQFF | TGCAGCGTTGAAGATCTTGGGCAGCTAGTCAATGAGCAGTTCTTC
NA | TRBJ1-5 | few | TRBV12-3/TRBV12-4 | CASSRDGGARPQHF | TGTGCCAGCAGCCGGGATGGGGGCGCCCGGCCCCAGCATTTT
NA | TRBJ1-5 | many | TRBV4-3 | CASSQDFSGQPQHF | TGCGCCAGCAGCCAAGATTTCAGTGGTCAGCCCCAGCATTTT
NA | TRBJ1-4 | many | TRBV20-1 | CSARIGLNEKLFF | TGCAGTGCCAGGATAGGCCTTAATGAAAAACTGTTTTTT
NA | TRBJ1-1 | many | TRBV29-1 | CSVRGHRDGTEAFF | TGCAGCGTTAGAGGTCACAGAGATGGCACTGAAGCTTTCTTT
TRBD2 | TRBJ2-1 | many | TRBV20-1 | CSTPERDLGLNEQFF | TGCAGTACACCCGAGCGGGACCTCGGCCTAAATGAGCAGTTCTTC
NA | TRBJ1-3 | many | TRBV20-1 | CSAVKDTSGNTIYF | TGCAGTGCTGTTAAGGACACCTCTGGAAACACCATATATTTT
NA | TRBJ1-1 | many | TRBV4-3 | CASSQEASLNTEAFF | TGCGCCAGCAGCCAAGAGGCCAGCTTGAACACTGAAGCTTTCTTT
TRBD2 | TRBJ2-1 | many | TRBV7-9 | CASSLGTGGPNEQFF | TGTGCCAGCAGCTTAGGGACGGGGGGGCCCAATGAGCAGTTCTTC